These 11 T cell receptor beta chains were sequenced from one sample in a study of tissue T cells after allogeneic stem cell transplantation (dated by TCRdb to 2021 to 2024). The time point label here, explained by the study, means: mouse harvest day 7 after allogeneic transplant. Each mouse graft consisted of 10^7 T-cell-depleted bone marrow cells plus 10^6 splenic CD5+ T cells and was given by tail vein injection. Libraries were constructed by the immunoSEQ multiplex PCR assay. Entries here come from immuneACCESS through TCRdb and include only in-frame sequences with V and J called. Some clones fail to appear in such tables; in the studies checked, an unresolved V gene covers under half of the shortfall, and the cause of the remainder is unknown. This sample holds approximately 6,100 clones; around 40% were observed only once. The top ten clonotypes cover about 2% of the sample. What was sequenced was skin. The receptors shown here come from a female BALB/c mouse given C57BL/6 T cells with graft-versus-host disease after an allogeneic hematopoietic cell transplant.

This clone was detected only a few times. No DNA is shown, since the ends of the CDR3 on it are uncertain; the CDR3 is the one TCRdb lists. Gene names denote mouse genes. The chain is built from TRBV23 and TRBJ2-2; the table's D call of TRBD2 was not tested on the DNA. The CDR3 has 15 residues if both end residues are counted. Germline V gene sequence: CDR1 KGHTA, CDR2 FQNQQP. The CDR3: CSSSNWGGGTGQLYF.

Worth noting for this clone: Germline and genes here are mouse. The CDR3 goes on 1 residue after the read ends, and that part is filled in from the germline J gene. This chain joins TRBV2 and TRBJ2-4; D could derive from TRBD1 or TRBD2 (6 bases each). CDR1 LGHNA and CDR2 YSYQKL come from the germline V gene. This CDR3 is 13 amino acids long. V was shortened by 0 bases and J by 9 bases, with 10 bases between the two germline ends. The part of the CDR3 DNA that was read is TGTGCCAGCAGCCAAGAAAGGGGGGAAACCTTGTAC. It is translated as CASSQERGETLY. The whole CDR3 protein reads CASSQERGETLYF.

Of note for this clone: Each gene name is a mouse one. The missing CDR3 end, 1 residue past where the read stops, is filled in from the germline J gene. The chain joins TRBV13-1 to TRBJ2-5; 7 positions agree with TRBD2. Looked up from germline, CDR1 is NSHNY and CDR2 is SYGAGN. The CDR3 is made up of 14 amino acids. V lost 0 bases to trimming and J lost 3 bases; unmatched junction nucleotides: 1. The CDR3 bases that were read are TGTGCCAGCAGTGATGGGGGGGGGCAAGACACCCAGTAC. As protein: CASSDGGGQDTQY. The whole CDR3 protein reads CASSDGGGQDTQYF.

Concerning this clone: The genes and germline here are from mouse. The read terminates 1 residue before the CDR3 end, so the remaining end is supplied by the germline J gene. This chain links TRBV24 with TRBJ1-5, with 7 bases fitting TRBD1. The V gene end was trimmed by 1 base and the J gene end by 5 bases; junction bases not matched to a gene: 5. CDR1 KGHTA and CDR2 FRNEEI come from the germline V gene. The CDR3 is 15 residues long. CDR3: CASSLSGGRDQAPLF. Partial CDR3 DNA: TGTGCCAGCAGTCTGTCAGGGGGTAGGGACCAGGCTCCGCTT.

Turning to this clone: Mouse gene names apply. CDR3 DNA (partial): TGTGCCAGCGGGGACTGGGGGGGCGATGAACAGTAC. Translated, it gives CASGDWGGDEQY. The CDR3 reads in full as CASGDWGGDEQYF. V and J are TRBV13-2 and TRBJ2-7; TRBD2 matches at 13 bases. Read data end 1 residue before the CDR3 end; the end is taken from the germline J gene. J gave up 5 bases and V 5 bases, and 1 base lay outside the gene matches. The CDR3 runs 13 residues. Per the germline V gene, CDR1 is NNHNN and CDR2 is SYGAGS (reference sequence).

By its share, this clone is large. Here the gene names and germline are mouse. The read ends 1 residue shy of where the CDR3 ends; the end is completed using the germline J gene. The J gene is TRBJ2-1, the V gene TRBV20; 8 bases agree with TRBD1. The germline V gene has CDR1 GFQATS and CDR2 STVNSAI. The CDR3 extends over 13 amino acids. J was trimmed by 3 bases and V by 5 bases; bases with no gene match: 3. Partial CDR3 DNA: TGTGGTGCTTGGACAGGGACCTATGCTGAGCAGTTC. Encoded protein: CGAWTGTYAEQF. The full CDR3 protein is CGAWTGTYAEQFF.

This clone is labeled as large (0.1 to 1%). Germline and genes here are mouse. The read falls 1 residue short of the CDR3 end, and the missing part is taken from the germline J gene. The J gene is TRBJ2-1, the V gene TRBV3, with TRBD1 identical over 12 bases. The CDR3 has 17 residues. J lost 3 bases, V lost 2 bases, and 5 bases had no gene match. Germline V lookup: CDR1 SNHLY, CDR2 FYNGKV (reference sequence). The sequenced CDR3 bases are TGTGCCAGCAGCTTATCGGGACAGGGGGCGGGCTATGCTGAGCAGTTC. Protein: CASSLSGQGAGYAEQF. The full CDR3 protein reads CASSLSGQGAGYAEQFF.

This clone was counted only a few times. These gene names are mouse names. The read stops 1 residue short of the end of the CDR3; the missing end is completed from the germline J gene. The gene calls are TRBV23 and TRBJ2-7; the D segment call TRBD2 is taken from the table without a DNA check. Looked up from germline, CDR1 is KGHTA and CDR2 is FQNQQP. The CDR3 is 14 amino acids. The DNA read from the CDR3 is TGCTCCAGCAGTCAATCGGGGGGCCTATATGAACAGTAC. Translated, it gives CSSSQSGGLYEQY. The full CDR3 protein reads CSSSQSGGLYEQYF.

This clone was observed a handful of times. Each gene name is a mouse one. The chain's CDR3 is CASGEGTTSQNTLYF. The CDR3 DNA, read in part, is TGTGCCAGCGGTGAGGGGACAACTAGTCAAAACACCTTGTAC. This chain connects TRBV13-2 to TRBJ2-4, with D possibly being TRBD1 (6 bases). The CDR3 end is not reached by the read, which stops 1 residue before it; the germline J gene fills it in. V lost 2 bases and J lost 0, with 10 bases in between. CDR3 length equals 15 residues. Germline loops: CDR1 NNHNN, CDR2 SYGAGS (reference sequence).

As to this clone: Each gene name is a mouse one. The CDR3 end falls 1 residue outside the read, so it is completed with the germline J gene. The chain carries TRBV26 and TRBJ2-7; weak D call: TRBD2 (6 bases). Trimming removed 0 bases at V and 2 bases at J, with 8 bases between. CDR1 and CDR2 (germline): KGHPV, FQNQEV (reference sequence). This CDR3 is built from 14 residues. The sequenced part of the CDR3 DNA is TGTGCCAGCAGTCTGTCTTGGGGGACCTATGAACAGTAC. Protein product: CASSLSWGTYEQY. The CDR3 in full is CASSLSWGTYEQYF.

With regard to this clone: The gene symbols are mouse symbols. The read stops 1 residue short of the end of the CDR3; the missing end is completed from the germline J gene. The rearrangement joins TRBV16 to TRBJ2-7; D is possibly TRBD2 (5 bases). This CDR3 spans 14 amino acids. Germline CDR1 and CDR2: SGHSA and FRNQAP. V lost 1 base and J 0 bases, leaving 7 bases between the germline ends. The CDR3 protein is CASSLVGSSYEQYF. The part of the CDR3 DNA that was read is TGTGCAAGCAGCTTAGTGGGGAGCTCCTATGAACAGTAC.